These 5 T cell receptor beta chains were sequenced from one sample in a study of T cell responses to AZD1222 COVID-19 vaccine. Some clones are missing from TCRdb's copy, which holds only in-frame ones; the method was immunoSEQ multiplex PCR. The sample has 95,000 to 100,000 clones, about nine tenths seen once. The specimen was peripheral blood, collected on day 0 of AZD1222 vaccination. These receptors came from an adult in good health.

V and J are TRBV19 and TRBJ2-7; 7 bases are a match to TRBD1. The J segment lost 0 bases and the V segment lost 5 bases, leaving 4 bases of the junction unmatched. Germline V gene sequence: CDR1 LNHDA, CDR2 SQIVND (reference sequence). This CDR3 has 14 residues. CDR3 residues: CASSGQAFSYEQYF. CDR3 coding DNA: TGTGCCAGTAGTGGACAGGCCTTCTCCTACGAGCAGTACTTC.

DNA for the CDR3: TGTGCCAGCAGTTTAAACAGTCTTTACTCCTACGAGCAGTACTTC. Protein product: CASSLNSLYSYEQYF. The chain joins TRBV6-5 to TRBJ2-7, with D unresolved. In germline, CDR1 is MNHEY, CDR2 SVGAGI. The CDR3 is 15 residues long. Trimming took 4 bases from V and 0 from J, leaving 13 bases between them.

V usage is TRBV7-2 and J usage is TRBJ2-3, with TRBD2 matching over 8 bases. The V gene end was trimmed by 0 bases and the J gene end by 1 base; junction bases not matched to a gene: 6. The CDR3 spans 17 residues. Germline CDR1 reads SGHTA; CDR2 reads FQGNSA. CDR3 sequence (DNA): TGTGCCAGCAGCTTAGCGCAAGCGGGGGCGGGCACAGATACGCAGTATTTT. Its protein is CASSLAQAGAGTDTQYF.

The chain joins TRBV7-2 to TRBJ2-3; D is uncertain. The CDR3 is 16 amino acids. V gave up 3 bases and J gave up 1 base, with 14 bases separating them. The V gene's germline CDR1 is SGHTA and CDR2 FQGNSA. DNA for the CDR3: TGTGCCAGCAGCTTCCAAGGTAGCAGCCGCACAGATACGCAGTATTTT. Its translation is CASSFQGSSRTDTQYF.

The CDR3 nucleotides are TGTGCCAGCAGCCCGGACAGGGACCTGCTCTCTGGAAACACCATATATTTT. Translated: CASSPDRDLLSGNTIYF. The rearrangement joins TRBV7-8 to TRBJ1-3; 8 nucleotides align to TRBD1. Germline-derived CDR1 and CDR2 are SGHVS and FQNEAQ. The CDR3 runs 17 residues. J lost 0 bases, V lost 5 bases, and 9 bases had no gene match. Based on the CDR3 plus reference TRBV7-8 and TRBJ1-3, the full variable domain is GAGVSQSPRYKVAKRGQDVALRCDPISGHVSLFWYQQALGQGPEFLTYFQNEAQLDKSGLPSDRFFAERPEGSVSTLKIQRTQQEDSAVYLCASSPDRDLLSGNTIYFGEGSWLTVV.